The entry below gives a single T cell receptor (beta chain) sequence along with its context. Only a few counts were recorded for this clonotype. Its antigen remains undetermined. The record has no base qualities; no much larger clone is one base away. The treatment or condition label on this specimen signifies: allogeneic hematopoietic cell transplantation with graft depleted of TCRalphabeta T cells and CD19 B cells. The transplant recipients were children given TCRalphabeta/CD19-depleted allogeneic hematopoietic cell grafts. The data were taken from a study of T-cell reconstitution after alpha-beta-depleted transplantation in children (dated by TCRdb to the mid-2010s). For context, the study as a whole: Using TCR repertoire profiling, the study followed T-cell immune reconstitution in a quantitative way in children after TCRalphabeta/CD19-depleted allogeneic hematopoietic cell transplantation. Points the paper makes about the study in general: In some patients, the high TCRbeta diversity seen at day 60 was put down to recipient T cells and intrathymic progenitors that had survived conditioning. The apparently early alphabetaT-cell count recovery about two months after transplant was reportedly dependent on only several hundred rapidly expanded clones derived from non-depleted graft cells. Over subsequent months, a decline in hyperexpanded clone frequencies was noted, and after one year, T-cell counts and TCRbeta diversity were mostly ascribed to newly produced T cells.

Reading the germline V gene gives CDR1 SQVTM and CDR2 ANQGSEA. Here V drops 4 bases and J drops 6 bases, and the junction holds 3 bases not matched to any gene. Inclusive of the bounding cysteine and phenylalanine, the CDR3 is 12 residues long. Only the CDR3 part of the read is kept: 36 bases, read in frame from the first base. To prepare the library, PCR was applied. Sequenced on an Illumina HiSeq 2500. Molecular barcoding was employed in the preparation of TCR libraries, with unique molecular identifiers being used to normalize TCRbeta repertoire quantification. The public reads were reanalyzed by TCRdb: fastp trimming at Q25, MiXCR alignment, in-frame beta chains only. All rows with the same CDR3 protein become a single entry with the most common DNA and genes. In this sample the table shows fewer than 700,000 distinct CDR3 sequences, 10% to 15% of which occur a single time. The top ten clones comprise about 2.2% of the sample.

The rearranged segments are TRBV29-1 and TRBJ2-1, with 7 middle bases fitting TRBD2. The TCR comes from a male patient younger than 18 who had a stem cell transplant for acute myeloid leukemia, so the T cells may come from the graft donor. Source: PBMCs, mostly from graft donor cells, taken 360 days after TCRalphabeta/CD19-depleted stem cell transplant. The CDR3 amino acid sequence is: CSVAGGGNEQFF. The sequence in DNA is TGCAGCGTTGCGGGCGGGGGCAATGAGCAGTTCTTC.